The present T cell receptor beta chain was sequenced within a study of shared T cell receptors in the human thymus. The assay was immunoSEQ multiplex PCR, and TCRdb's table has in-frame clones only and misses some. The table has hundreds of thousands of clones, more than 75% seen once. From germline, CDR1 is SGHTA and CDR2 FQGNSA. The J segment lost 2 bases and the V segment lost 5 bases, leaving 13 bases of the junction unmatched. This CDR3 contains 19 residues. The same data also contributed to another study, on human thymus T cells. From that report: Thymus tissue for the work was resected from patients undergoing corrective heart surgery. Blood and thymic repertoires both appeared biased in V and J gene usage. Related work showed strongly overlapping thymic repertoires across unrelated individuals.

The sample comprised thymocytes. This clonotype was obtained from a boy under three years old with a congenital heart defect. V and J are TRBV7-2 and TRBJ2-1, with 12 bases aligning to TRBD2. The CDR3 here is CASSRRVEGLAGPYNEQFF. CDR3 DNA sequence: TGTGCCAGCAGCCGCCGGGTTGAAGGACTAGCGGGACCCTACAATGAGCAGTTCTTC.